What follows are 15 T cell receptor beta chains derived from one specimen sequenced in a study of cytomegalovirus exposure and HLA in healthy donors. The PCR contained 60 Vbeta and 13 Jbeta primers. Libraries were prepared by immunoSEQ multiplex PCR; TCRdb keeps only in-frame clonotypes and omits some of them. The sample has 130,000 or so clones, 75% to 85% seen once; the top ten hold 2.5% to 3%. The sample was PBMCs. These receptors all stem from a woman between 18 and 29 years old in good health and CMV-seropositive.

This clone has just one count. For the CDR3, the DNA is TGTGCCAGCAGTGAAGAGGCGGGAGAAGAGACCCAGTACTTC. Its translation: CASSEEAGEETQYF. The chain couples TRBV6-1 to TRBJ2-5; 7 bases line up with TRBD2. The V segment lost 1 base and the J segment 3 bases; nucleotides outside the gene matches: 2. This CDR3 is built from 14 residues. CDR1 MNHNS and CDR2 SASEGT come from the germline V gene.

V usage is TRBV12-5 and J usage is TRBJ2-2; 8 positions match TRBD2. CDR3 length: 15 amino acids. With V trimmed by 6 bases and J by 4 bases, 7 bases remained unmatched. Germline V CDR1 and CDR2: LGHNT, FRNRAP. The CDR3 loop reads CASGPGGGLTGELFF. The CDR3 DNA reads as TGTGCTAGTGGCCCCGGCGGGGGGCTCACCGGGGAGCTGTTTTTT.

This sequence joins TRBV5-4 and TRBJ2-1; 9 positions match TRBD2. CDR3 length: 14 amino acids. V trimming: 4 bases; J trimming: 5 bases; junction bases outside the gene matches: 4. Germline V CDR1 and CDR2: SGHNT, YYREEE (reference sequence). The CDR3 here is CASSRGGGDNEQFF. Here the CDR3 DNA reads TGTGCCAGCAGCCGCGGCGGGGGGGACAATGAGCAGTTCTTC.

The genes are TRBV6-1 and TRBJ2-1; 12 nucleotides agree with TRBD2. CDR3 length equals 14 residues. Per the germline V gene, CDR1 is MNHNS and CDR2 is SASEGT. V lost 8 bases to trimming and J lost 3 bases; unmatched junction nucleotides: 2. CDR3 coding DNA: TGTGCCAGCGCTAGCGGGGGGGGCTACAATGAGCAGTTCTTC. Its protein is CASASGGGYNEQFF.

This clone was seen only a few times. The genes are TRBV6-1 and TRBJ2-3; 12 bases are a match to TRBD2. V was pared by 2 bases and J by 0 bases, with 12 bases of the junction left unmatched. The CDR3 spans 20 residues. Germline assignment: CDR1 MNHNS and CDR2 SASEGT. In DNA, the CDR3 is TGTGCCAGCAGTGAATGGAGTGGAACTAGCGGGGGGCGGAGCACAGATACGCAGTATTTT. Translating gives CASSEWSGTSGGRSTDTQYF.

V usage is TRBV27 and J usage is TRBJ2-7; D is uncertain. The CDR3 totals 13 residues. V was pared by 3 bases and J by 5 bases, with 11 bases between. Germline-derived CDR1 and CDR2 are MNHEY and SMNVEV (reference sequence). The CDR3 DNA follows: TGTGCCAGCAGTTTTAGTAGTTCCCACGAGCAGTACTTC. Translation: CASSFSSSHEQYF.

The genes are TRBV6-1 and TRBJ2-1; 13 nucleotides agree with TRBD2. The V and J ends lost 6 bases and 6 bases, in that order; junction bases with no gene match: 5. There are 15 residues in the CDR3. Germline-derived CDR1 and CDR2 are MNHNS and SASEGT. Here the CDR3 DNA reads TGTGCCAGCAGGCAAACTAGCGGGGGGGTCAATGAGCAGTTCTTC. This gives the protein CASRQTSGGVNEQFF.

This clone was seen a single time. The gene calls are TRBV7-9 and TRBJ1-2; 8 positions match TRBD1. Germline V gene lookup returns CDR1 SEHNR and CDR2 FQNEAQ (reference sequence). This CDR3 region has 14 residues. With V trimmed by 4 bases and J by 3 bases, 4 bases remained unmatched. CDR3 residues: CASSSSRGHYGYTF. CDR3 DNA sequence: TGTGCCAGCAGCTCAAGCAGGGGGCACTATGGCTACACCTTC.

J is TRBJ2-7 and V is TRBV5-6; unclear D gene. This CDR3 has 12 amino acids. CDR1 and CDR2 from the germline V gene are SGHDT and YYEEEE. V was clipped by 4 bases and J by 4 bases, with 9 bases between them. The CDR3 loop reads CASSLDGYEQYF. CDR3 nucleotides: TGTGCCAGCAGCCTCGACGGGTACGAGCAGTACTTC.

This chain links TRBV29-1 with TRBJ1-2; possible D gene TRBD1, 5 bases. V lost 8 bases to trimming and J lost 6 bases, with 19 bases between them. The germline gives CDR1 SQVTM, CDR2 ANQGSEA. The CDR3 contains 13 residues. The CDR3 region is CSLQVTGDHGYTF. CDR3 sequence (DNA): TGCAGCCTCCAAGTCACGGGGGATCATGGCTACACCTTC. The full variable domain, with the rest looked up from reference TRBV29-1 and TRBJ1-2, is SAVISQKPSRDICQRGTSLTIQCQVDSQVTMMFWYRQQPGQSLTLIATANQGSEATYESGFVIDKFPISRPNLTFSTLTVSNMSPEDSSIYLCSLQVTGDHGYTFGSGTRLTVV.

The CDR3 nucleotides read TGTGCCAGCAGCCCTAGCGGGAGATACAATGAGCAGTTCTTC. This sequence encodes CASSPSGRYNEQFF. The rearrangement links TRBV7-9 to TRBJ2-1, with TRBD2 matching over 10 bases. With 5 bases clipped from V and 4 bases from J, the junction kept 2 bases outside the gene matches. This CDR3 has 14 amino acids. Looked up from germline, CDR1 is SEHNR and CDR2 is FQNEAQ (reference sequence).

This clone was observed once. This chain uses TRBV5-4 with TRBJ2-1; TRBD2 aligns across 9 bases. The junction had 6 bases not matched to a gene; V was cut back by 0 bases and J by 5 bases. Germline V gene lookup returns CDR1 SGHNT and CDR2 YYREEE (reference sequence). The CDR3 length is 16 residues. The CDR3: CASSLAGLARDNEQFF. Here the CDR3 DNA reads TGTGCCAGCAGCTTGGCCGGACTAGCGAGGGACAATGAGCAGTTCTTC.

The rearrangement uses TRBV2 and TRBJ1-2; the D gene is possibly TRBD1 (5 bases). The germline CDR1 and CDR2 sequences are SNHLY and FYNNEI. CDR3 size: 15 residues. Deletions cut 10 bases from V and 2 bases from J, with 20 bases between. CDR3 in DNA: TGTGCCACCGAACGAGAAGGGCGGACAAACTATGGCTACACCTTC. Residues: CATEREGRTNYGYTF.

J is TRBJ2-7 and V is TRBV5-1, with 9 bases matching TRBD1. Germline V CDR1 and CDR2: SGHRS, YFSETQ. This CDR3 is 15 amino acids long. V dropped 6 bases and J dropped 0; count of bases not matched to a gene: 7. CDR3 nucleotides: TGCGCCAGCAACCCCGGGACAGGGAGCTCCTACGAGCAGTACTTC. This codes for CASNPGTGSSYEQYF.

This clone came up a few times. The chain links TRBV4-1 to TRBJ2-3; 9 bases fit TRBD1. V lost 1 base and J lost 7; bases outside the gene matches: 6. The CDR3 covers 15 residues. Germline CDR1 reads MGHRA; CDR2 reads YSYEKL. DNA for the CDR3: TGCGCCAGCAGCCAAGGGGTGGACAGGGGAAATACGCAGTATTTT. Translating gives CASSQGVDRGNTQYF.